These 19 T cell receptor beta chains share one sample of origin, sequenced in a study of CD8 T cells in ankylosing spondylitis. TCRdb itself ran the 5' RACE reads through MiXCR, one entry per CDR3 protein. The sample yields 130,000 to 150,000 distinct CDR3 sequences, approximately 9.2% seen once. The sample taken for sequencing was synovial fluid, either unsorted or a sorted T cell fraction (not recorded which). These receptor sequences come from a male donor with ankylosing spondylitis.

This clonotype was observed at least ten times. CDR3 residues: CASSVGGNLLANEKLFF. The CDR3 DNA reads TGTGCCAGCAGCGTAGGGGGGAATCTGTTGGCTAATGAAAAACTGTTTTTT. The chain couples TRBV9 to TRBJ1-4, with TRBD1 as a possible D gene (5 bases). V shed 0 bases and J shed 3 bases, with 15 bases lying between them. The CDR3 runs to 17 residues. Germline V gene sequence: CDR1 SGDLS, CDR2 YYNGEE.

The chain carries TRBV28 and TRBJ1-2; no definite D call. The V end lost 2 bases, the J end lost 8 bases, and 18 bases lay between the germline ends. CDR1 is MDHEN and CDR2 is SYDVKM in the germline V gene. The CDR3 is 15 amino acids. In DNA, the CDR3 is TGTGCCAGCAGTTTAGGCATCCTAAACGCCCACGGCTACACCTTC. Protein: CASSLGILNAHGYTF.

This clonotype was seen at least ten times. The CDR3 DNA is TGCGCCAGCAGCTTGGATGGACAGGGGGCCATCTACGAGCAGTACTTC. Amino acid sequence: CASSLDGQGAIYEQYF. This rearrangement joins TRBV5-1 to TRBJ2-7; 11 nucleotides match TRBD1. V trimming: 0 bases; J trimming: 3 bases; junction bases outside the gene matches: 5. The CDR3 extends over 16 amino acids. Germline values: CDR1 SGHRS, CDR2 YFSETQ.

This clonotype showed up many times. This chain connects TRBV20-1 to TRBJ2-1; 9 nucleotides line up with TRBD2. The V segment lost 6 bases and the J segment 7 bases; nucleotides outside the gene matches: 13. The CDR3 covers 15 residues. Germline V gene sequence: CDR1 DFQATT, CDR2 SNEGSKA (reference sequence). The CDR3 DNA follows: TGCAGTGCACAGTCCCGGAGACTAGCGGCTAATGAGCAGTTCTTC. This encodes CSAQSRRLAANEQFF.

This clonotype was seen many times. The V call is TRBV12-3 or TRBV12-4, the J call TRBJ1-2, with 7 bases that match TRBD1. V lost 4 bases, J lost 8 bases, and 7 bases stayed unmatched. The CDR3 totals 13 residues. The CDR3 sequence: CASSWRTGGGYTF. As DNA, the CDR3 is TGTGCCAGCAGTTGGCGGACAGGCGGGGGCTACACCTTC.

This clonotype was counted at least ten times. The V gene is TRBV27, the J gene TRBJ1-5; 7 nucleotides agree with TRBD1. J lost 3 bases, V lost 3 bases, and 5 bases had no gene match. Germline V lookup: CDR1 MNHEY, CDR2 SMNVEV (reference sequence). The CDR3 is made up of 15 amino acids. In DNA, the CDR3 is TGTGCCAGCAGTTTGGAGGGACAGTTCAATCAGCCCCAGCATTTT. This gives the protein CASSLEGQFNQPQHF.

The rearrangement uses TRBV28 and TRBJ2-2, with 8 nucleotides matching TRBD1. The CDR3 extends over 15 amino acids. Germline values: CDR1 MDHEN, CDR2 SYDVKM. The trim removed 8 bases at V and 0 bases at J, leaving 5 bases unmatched. DNA for the CDR3: TGTGCCAGCGCAGGGGGCGCGACGAACACCGGGGAGCTGTTTTTT. Amino acids: CASAGGATNTGELFF.

This clonotype showed up many times. The chain joins TRBV5-5 to TRBJ2-7; 10 positions agree with TRBD1. The CDR3 totals 16 residues. V dropped 4 bases and J dropped 2; count of bases not matched to a gene: 9. Germline V CDR1 and CDR2: SGHKS, YYEKEE (reference sequence). The CDR3 spells CASSPAVGQGAYEQYF. In DNA, the CDR3 is TGTGCCAGCAGCCCTGCGGTAGGACAGGGGGCCTACGAGCAGTACTTC.

This clonotype has just a few counts. The CDR3 spells CASSWDRLYGYTF. As DNA, the CDR3 is TGTGCCAGCAGTTGGGACAGACTTTATGGCTACACCTTC. The chain is built from TRBV12-3 or TRBV12-4 and TRBJ1-2; 7 nucleotides match TRBD1. The CDR3 totals 13 residues. Trimming removed 4 bases from V and 5 bases from J; junction bases left unmatched: 4.

The chain uses TRBV2 and TRBJ2-3; 13 bases align to TRBD2. Losses at the gene ends were 8 bases for V and 2 bases for J; bases not matched to a gene: 1. The germline V gene encodes CDR1 SNHLY and CDR2 FYNNEI. This CDR3 region has 14 residues. CDR3 in amino acids: CASGLAGATDTQYF. CDR3 nucleotides: TGTGCCAGCGGACTAGCGGGAGCCACAGATACGCAGTATTTT.

This clonotype has just a few counts. The rearrangement joins TRBV10-3 to TRBJ2-7; D might be TRBD1 (6 bases). Germline-derived CDR1 and CDR2 are ENHRY and SYGVKD. V was cut by 2 bases and J by 2 bases, with 16 bases left in between. The CDR3 length is 16 residues. CDR3 protein: CAISEPKAGATYEQYF. CDR3 bases: TGTGCCATCAGTGAGCCGAAGGCAGGGGCCACCTACGAGCAGTACTTC.

The CDR3 sequence is CATKGRANQPQHF. The DNA for the CDR3 is TGTGCCACCAAGGGGCGGGCTAATCAGCCCCAGCATTTT. The rearrangement uses TRBV28 and TRBJ1-5; tentatively, D is TRBD1 (5 bases). CDR3 length equals 13 residues. With 10 bases removed from V and 4 bases from J, the gap between germline ends came to 14 bases. CDR1 MDHEN and CDR2 SYDVKM come from the germline V gene. The full variable domain, its missing parts supplied by reference TRBV28 and TRBJ1-5, is DVKVTQSSRYLVKRTGEKVFLECVQDMDHENMFWYRQDPGLGLRLIYFSYDVKMKEKGDIPEGYSVSREKKERFSLILESASTNQTSMYLCATKGRANQPQHFGDGTRLSIL.

Concerning this clonotype itself: A read error may account for a junction end that differs from germline. This chain links TRBV6-2 or TRBV6-3 with TRBJ2-1; possibly TRBD2 for D (6 bases). This CDR3 is built from 12 residues. In germline, CDR1 is MNHEY, CDR2 SVGEGT. The chain's CDR3 is CSSSGGYNEQFF. CDR3 bases: TGTTCCAGCAGTGGGGGGTACAATGAGCAGTTCTTC.

This clonotype was observed at least ten times. This chain joins TRBV27 and TRBJ1-1; D is unresolved. Trimming took 6 bases from V and 3 from J, leaving 14 bases between them. This CDR3 has 14 amino acids. CDR1 MNHEY and CDR2 SMNVEV come from the germline V gene (reference sequence). This chain's CDR3 is CASSPGRTDTEAFF. CDR3 coding DNA: TGTGCCAGCAGCCCTGGGAGAACGGACACTGAAGCTTTCTTT.

This clonotype was seen only a few times. The chain links TRBV7-2 to TRBJ2-7, with D possibly matching TRBD2 (5 bases). Germline loops: CDR1 SGHTA, CDR2 FQGNSA. The CDR3 spans 16 residues. Trimming cost V 1 base and J 3 bases, with 16 bases left between them. In DNA form, the CDR3 reads TGTGCCAGCAGCTTAGGTGAGGGATGGAGACTCTACGAGCAGTACTTC. Encoded protein: CASSLGEGWRLYEQYF. Full variable domain (remainder filled in from reference TRBV7-2 and TRBJ2-7): GAGVSQSPSNKVTEKGKDVELRCDPISGHTALYWYRQSLGQGLEFLIYFQGNSAPDKSGLPSDRFSAERTGGSVSTLTIQRTQQEDSAVYLCASSLGEGWRLYEQYFGPGTRLTVT.

Ten or more counts support this clonotype. The J gene is TRBJ2-7, the V gene TRBV3-1; 7 bases are shared with TRBD1. V lost 4 bases, J lost 5 bases, and 17 bases stayed unmatched. Germline V gene sequence: CDR1 LGHDT, CDR2 YNNKEL (reference sequence). This CDR3 spans 17 amino acids. The CDR3 nucleotides are TGTGCCAGCAGCCCGAAGCGGCCGAGGGACAGTCGGAACGAGCAGTACTTC. Protein product: CASSPKRPRDSRNEQYF.

This clonotype has ten or more counts. The chain uses TRBV29-1 and TRBJ2-7, with D perhaps TRBD1 or TRBD2 (7 bases each). The CDR3 consists of 13 residues. Trimming took 7 bases from V and 2 from J, leaving 15 bases between them. Per the germline V gene, CDR1 is SQVTM and CDR2 is ANQGSEA. In nucleotides, the CDR3 is TGCAGCGCAACGCAGGGGGGGACCTACGAGCAGTACTTC. Residues: CSATQGGTYEQYF.

A few counts support this clonotype. The chain couples TRBV4-3 to TRBJ2-3; possibly TRBD2 for D (6 bases). This CDR3 is 13 amino acids long. Germline V lookup: CDR1 LGHNA, CDR2 YSLEER. Deletions cut 3 bases from V and 9 bases from J, with 13 bases between. Here the CDR3 DNA reads TGCGCCAGCAGCCAGGTTACTAGCAACACGCAGTATTTT. As protein: CASSQVTSNTQYF.

CDR3 loop: CASSDRVTETQYF. In nucleotides, the CDR3 is TGTGCCAGCAGCGACAGGGTAACAGAGACCCAGTACTTC. The chain couples TRBV7-6 to TRBJ2-5; TRBD1 matches at 7 bases. After removal of 5 bases from V and 4 bases from J, the junction contained 4 bases not matched to a gene. In germline, CDR1 is SGHVS, CDR2 FNYEAQ. The CDR3 contains 13 residues.